The present T cell receptor (beta chain) was sequenced within a study of control samples from healthy donors and cancer patients. There are 17 residues in the CDR3. CDR1 MNHEY and CDR2 SMNVEV come from the germline V gene (reference sequence). With 3 bases clipped from V and 3 bases from J, the junction kept 8 bases outside the gene matches. Assay used: immunoSEQ multiplex PCR; TCRdb lists only in-frame clones, some missing. This table holds approximately 120,000 clones, about nine tenths found once. This clonotype originated in a human donor in good health. The donor label of this sample is uncertain. Sequencing input: blood. The chain recombines TRBV27 with TRBJ1-2, with 12 bases aligning to TRBD1. The CDR3 reads CASSFLAGQGADYGYTF. For the CDR3, the DNA is TGTGCCAGCAGTTTTCTGGCGGGACAGGGGGCTGACTATGGCTACACCTTC.